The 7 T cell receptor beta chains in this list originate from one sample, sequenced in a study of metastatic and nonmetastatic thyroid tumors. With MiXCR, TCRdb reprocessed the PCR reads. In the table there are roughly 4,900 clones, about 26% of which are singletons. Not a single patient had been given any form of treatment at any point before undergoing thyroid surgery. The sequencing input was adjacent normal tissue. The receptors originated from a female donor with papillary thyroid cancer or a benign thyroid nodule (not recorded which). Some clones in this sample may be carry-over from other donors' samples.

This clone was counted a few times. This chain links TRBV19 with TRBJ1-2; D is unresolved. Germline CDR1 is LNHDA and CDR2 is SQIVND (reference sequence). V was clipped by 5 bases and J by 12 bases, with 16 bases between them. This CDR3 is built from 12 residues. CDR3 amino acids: CASSPQREGNTF. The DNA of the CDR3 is TGTGCCAGTAGTCCGCAAAGGGAGGGCAACACCTTC.

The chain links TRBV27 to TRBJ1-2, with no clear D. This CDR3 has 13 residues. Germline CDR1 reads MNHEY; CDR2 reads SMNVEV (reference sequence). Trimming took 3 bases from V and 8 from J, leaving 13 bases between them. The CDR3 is CASSFGGFGGYTF. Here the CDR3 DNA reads TGTGCCAGCAGTTTCGGAGGGTTCGGGGGCTACACCTTC.

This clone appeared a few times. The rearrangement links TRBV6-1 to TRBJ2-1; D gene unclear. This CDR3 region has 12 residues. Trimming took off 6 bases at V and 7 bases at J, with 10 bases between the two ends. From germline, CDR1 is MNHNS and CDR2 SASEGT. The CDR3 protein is CASRHRKNEQFF. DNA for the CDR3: TGTGCCAGCAGACATAGGAAAAATGAGCAGTTCTTC.

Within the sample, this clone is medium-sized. CDR3 in amino acids: CASSIRTSGPTGELFF. Written as DNA, the CDR3 is TGTGCCAGTAGTATTAGGACTAGCGGACCGACCGGGGAGCTGTTTTTT. This sequence joins TRBV19 and TRBJ2-2; 10 nucleotides match TRBD2. The J segment lost 5 bases and the V segment lost 3 bases, leaving 6 bases of the junction unmatched. Germline values: CDR1 LNHDA, CDR2 SQIVND (reference sequence). This CDR3 region has 16 residues.

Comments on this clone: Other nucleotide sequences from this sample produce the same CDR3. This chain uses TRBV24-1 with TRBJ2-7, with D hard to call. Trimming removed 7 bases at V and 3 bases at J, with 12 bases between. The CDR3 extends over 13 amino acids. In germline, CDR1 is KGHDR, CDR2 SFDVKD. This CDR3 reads CATSPGDLYEQYF. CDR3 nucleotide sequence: TGTGCCACCAGCCCAGGTGACCTCTACGAGCAGTACTTC.

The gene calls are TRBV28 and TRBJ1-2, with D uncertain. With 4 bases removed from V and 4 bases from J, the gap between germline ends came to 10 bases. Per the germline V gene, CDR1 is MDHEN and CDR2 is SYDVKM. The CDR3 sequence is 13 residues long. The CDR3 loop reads CASSSGLLYGYTF. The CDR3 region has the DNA TGTGCCAGCAGTTCTGGACTGCTCTATGGCTACACCTTC.

The CDR3 region is CASSVIRSKNTQYF. The CDR3 nucleotides are TGTGCCAGCTCCGTGATTAGGAGCAAAAATACGCAGTATTTT. The V and J genes are TRBV18 and TRBJ2-3; D is ambiguous. The length of the CDR3 is 14 residues. Germline V gene lookup returns CDR1 KGHSH and CDR2 LQKENI. V was shortened by 6 bases and J by 7 bases, with 17 bases between the two germline ends. Using reference TRBV18 and TRBJ2-3 for the parts outside the CDR3, the full variable domain is NAGVMQNPRHLVRRRGQEARLRCSPMKGHSHVYWYRQLPEEGLKFMVYLQKENIIDESGMPKERFSAEFPKEGPSILRIQQVVRGDSAAYFCASSVIRSKNTQYFGPGTRLTVL.